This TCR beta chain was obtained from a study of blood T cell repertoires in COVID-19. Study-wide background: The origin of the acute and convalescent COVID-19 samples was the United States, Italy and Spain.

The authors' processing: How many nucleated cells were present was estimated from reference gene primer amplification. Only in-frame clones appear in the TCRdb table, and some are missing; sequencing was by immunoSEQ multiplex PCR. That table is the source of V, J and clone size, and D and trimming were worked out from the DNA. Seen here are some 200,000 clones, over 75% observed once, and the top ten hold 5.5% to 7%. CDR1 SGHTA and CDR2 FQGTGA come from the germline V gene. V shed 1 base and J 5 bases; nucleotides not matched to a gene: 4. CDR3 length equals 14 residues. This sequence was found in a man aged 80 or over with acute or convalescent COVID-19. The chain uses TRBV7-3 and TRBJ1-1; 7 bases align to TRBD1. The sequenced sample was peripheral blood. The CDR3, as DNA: TGTGCCAGCAGCTTAAGTCCGGGACAGACTGAAGCTTTCTTT. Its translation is CASSLSPGQTEAFF.